One sample yielded the 7 T cell receptor beta chains listed below, sequenced in a study of shared clonotypes between healthy human individuals. Using immunoSEQ multiplex PCR, the repertoire was profiled, and TCRdb retains in-frame clones only, with some absent. This table has 550,000 to 850,000 clones, approximately 74% appearing once. Sequencing used memory CD4+ T cells sorted from blood. Subset described: CD45RA-negative fraction. The receptor source for this set is a woman between 25 and 40 years old in good health.

The chain has TRBV5-1 and TRBJ2-3, with 10 nucleotides matching TRBD2. There are 16 residues in the CDR3. The trim removed 2 bases at V and 5 bases at J, leaving 8 bases unmatched. CDR1 is SGHRS, CDR2 YFSETQ, per germline. DNA for the CDR3: TGCGCCAGCAGCTTAGGGTCTAGCGGGAGATTAGATACGCAGTATTTT. Encoded protein: CASSLGSSGRLDTQYF.

This clone was recorded once. V and J are TRBV9 and TRBJ2-1, with D uncertain. CDR1 is SGDLS, CDR2 YYNGEE, per germline. This CDR3 spans 12 amino acids. Trimming removed 3 bases at V and 4 bases at J, with 5 bases between. The DNA for the CDR3 is TGTGCCAGCAGCGCCCAGTACAATGAGCAGTTCTTC. Translation gives CASSAQYNEQFF.

J is TRBJ2-6 and V is TRBV5-4; 10 bases line up with TRBD1. This CDR3 contains 18 residues. The germline CDR1 and CDR2 sequences are SGHNT and YYREEE (reference sequence). V dropped 3 bases and J dropped 0; count of bases not matched to a gene: 6. CDR3 bases: TGTGCCAGCAGCTCCGGGACAGGGGACCTCTCTGGGGCCAACGTCCTGACTTTC. It codes for CASSSGTGDLSGANVLTF.

The chain joins TRBV29-1 to TRBJ2-1; 7 nucleotides match TRBD2. The CDR3 consists of 16 residues. With V trimmed by 2 bases and J by 3 bases, 10 bases remained unmatched. Germline lookup yields CDR1 SQVTM and CDR2 ANQGSEA. This chain's CDR3 is CSVETAVSGNYNEQFF. For the CDR3, the DNA is TGCAGCGTTGAAACAGCAGTCAGCGGGAACTACAATGAGCAGTTCTTC.

This CDR3 is CASSLWGYSYEQYF. The CDR3 region has the DNA TGTGCCAGCAGTTTATGGGGATACTCCTACGAGCAGTACTTC. The V call is TRBV28, the J call TRBJ2-7; D not resolved. The germline gives CDR1 MDHEN, CDR2 SYDVKM. This CDR3 region has 14 residues. Trimming took off 0 bases at V and 0 bases at J, with 6 bases between the two ends.

The rearrangement uses TRBV5-6 and TRBJ1-4; D not resolved. Germline values: CDR1 SGHDT, CDR2 YYEEEE. This CDR3 is 15 amino acids long. Trimming left V 4 bases short and J 5 bases short, with 15 bases between. The DNA of the CDR3 is TGTGCCAGCAGCCGAAGGGCCTCGGGAAATGAAAAACTGTTTTTT. This encodes CASSRRASGNEKLFF. The full variable domain, in which reference TRBV5-6 and TRBJ1-4 provide the parts outside the CDR3, is DAGVTQSPTHLIKTRGQQVTLRCSPKSGHDTVSWYQQALGQGPQFIFQYYEEEERQRGNFPDRFSGHQFPNYSSELNVNALLLGDSALYLCASSRRASGNEKLFFGSGTQLSVL.

The chain is built from TRBV11-2 and TRBJ2-1, with 11 bases lining up with TRBD1. The trim removed 5 bases at V and 9 bases at J, leaving 9 bases unmatched. Germline CDR1 SGHAT, CDR2 FQNNGV. CDR3 length equals 15 residues. The CDR3 bases are TGTGCCAGCAGCCTTAACTGGGACAGGGGGTTTGAGCAGTTCTTC. Translation gives CASSLNWDRGFEQFF.